The clone carrying this T cell receptor beta chain came up many times. These data originate in a study of response to subunit inactivated influenza vaccine. TCRdb fed the RT-PCR reads into MiXCR, producing one record per CDR3 protein. The data show approximately 700,000 distinct CDR3 sequences, approximately 14% seen once. The CDR3 extends over 15 amino acids. Germline V gene lookup returns CDR1 SGHVS and CDR2 FNYEAQ. Trimming cost V 4 bases and J 7 bases; bases outside gene matches: 10. The sample was PBMCs from blood, taken around two weeks before vaccination. The receptor comes from a man over 45 who received an inactivated influenza vaccine. The rearrangement uses TRBV7-6 and TRBJ2-1; 7 nucleotides match TRBD2. The DNA of the CDR3 is TGTGCCAGCAGCTCCCTAGCGGAAGGGAAGAATGAGCAGTTCTTC. This codes for CASSSLAEGKNEQFF.